These 2 T cell receptor beta chains were all obtained from the same sample, sequenced in a study of cytotoxic CD8 clonotypes in ibrutinib-treated CLL. The protocol was immunoSEQ multiplex PCR, while the TCRdb copy is restricted to in-frame clones and leaves out a portion. The table includes some 150,000 clones, around 81% detected once. The sequences come from PBMCs, collected after 36 months of ibrutinib treatment. These receptor sequences come from a human donor with chronic lymphocytic leukemia.

The CDR3 loop is CASSRGTASKQPQHF. CDR3 DNA sequence: TGTGCCAGCAGCCGCGGGACAGCTTCAAAACAGCCCCAGCATTTT. This chain links TRBV11-2 with TRBJ1-5; 7 nucleotides line up with TRBD1. The trim removed 5 bases at V and 7 bases at J, leaving 11 bases unmatched. Germline V gene lookup returns CDR1 SGHAT and CDR2 FQNNGV. The CDR3 runs 15 residues.

V usage is TRBV7-3 and J usage is TRBJ1-5; 10 bases fit TRBD1. CDR1 is SGHTA, CDR2 FQGTGA, per germline. This CDR3 region has 15 residues. Trimming removed 5 bases from V and 6 bases from J; junction bases left unmatched: 7. The CDR3 DNA reads as TGTGCCAGCAGCACGACAGGGGGCTGGAGTCAGCCCCAGCATTTT. Encoded protein: CASSTTGGWSQPQHF.